These 29 T cell receptor beta chains share one sample of origin, sequenced in a study of OX40 agonist ivuxolimab in advanced cancers. Data came from immunoSEQ multiplex PCR; TCRdb stores just in-frame clones and leaves some out. There are some 65,000 clones in the sample; around 87% occur only once, and 0.3% to 0.45% lies in the top ten. The sequenced sample was CD4+ or CD8+ T cells sorted from blood, obtained in a trial of the OX40 agonist ivuxolimab. The receptors stem from an adult with an advanced solid tumor such as melanoma, head and neck, liver or kidney cancer.

The genes are TRBV10-3 and TRBJ2-2, with 10 bases fitting TRBD1. The V gene end was trimmed by 6 bases and the J gene end by 6 bases; junction bases not matched to a gene: 4. The CDR3 contains 14 residues. Germline CDR1 is ENHRY and CDR2 is SYGVKD. CDR3 protein: CAISSGTGAGELFF. For the CDR3, the DNA is TGTGCCATCAGCTCGGGGACAGGGGCCGGGGAGCTGTTTTTT.

V usage is TRBV6-1 and J usage is TRBJ1-1, with D unclear. The V end was cut by 4 bases, the J end by 11 bases, with 17 bases between. Germline CDR1 and CDR2: MNHNS and SASEGT. The CDR3 spans 13 residues. The CDR3, as DNA: TGTGCCAGCAGTGGCAACCTTAACTCCCCTGCTTTCTTT. Translation: CASSGNLNSPAFF.

The chain is built from TRBV5-1 and TRBJ2-1; 14 bases are a match to TRBD2. The CDR3 loop spans 16 amino acids. The germline gives CDR1 SGHRS, CDR2 YFSETQ. V shed 4 bases, J shed 7 bases, and the junction held 7 bases outside the gene matches. The CDR3 DNA follows: TGCGCCAGCAGCATACCGACTAGCGGGGGGGCAAATGAGCAGTTCTTC. As protein: CASSIPTSGGANEQFF. Full variable domain (outside the CDR3, taken from reference TRBV5-1 and TRBJ2-1): KAGVTQTPRYLIKTRGQQVTLSCSPISGHRSVSWYQQTPGQGLQFLFEYFSETQRNKGNFPGRFSGRQFSNSRSEMNVSTLELGDSALYLCASSIPTSGGANEQFFGPGTRLTVL.

The chain recombines TRBV7-2 with TRBJ2-5; 7 bases are shared with TRBD1. The germline CDR1 and CDR2 sequences are SGHTA and FQGNSA. The CDR3 covers 15 residues. The V gene end was trimmed by 5 bases and the J gene end by 4 bases; junction bases not matched to a gene: 10. The CDR3 region is CASSKQQGRPETQYF. The CDR3 coding sequence is TGTGCCAGCAGCAAGCAACAGGGGCGTCCAGAGACCCAGTACTTC. The full variable domain, in which reference TRBV7-2 and TRBJ2-5 provide the parts outside the CDR3, is GAGVSQSPSNKVTEKGKDVELRCDPISGHTALYWYRQSLGQGLEFLIYFQGNSAPDKSGLPSDRFSAERTGGSVSTLTIQRTQQEDSAVYLCASSKQQGRPETQYFGPGTRLLVL.

The chain employs TRBV25-1 and TRBJ2-7; 8 bases align to TRBD1. This CDR3 has 14 amino acids. With 8 bases clipped from V and 3 bases from J, the junction kept 9 bases outside the gene matches. Germline V gives CDR1 MGHDK, CDR2 SYGVNS. CDR3 nucleotide sequence: TGTGCCAGCTCCGACAGGGGCCAGGGCTACGAGCAGTACTTC. Translating gives CASSDRGQGYEQYF.

Points on this clone: In the same sample, other DNA sequences code for this CDR3. The chain recombines TRBV30 with TRBJ2-7; 8 nucleotides match TRBD1. Germline CDR1 is GTSNPN and CDR2 is SVGIG (reference sequence). J lost 9 bases, V lost 1 base, and 11 bases had no gene match. The CDR3 has 14 amino acids. CDR3 sequence reads: CAWSATGVGRGQYF. DNA for the CDR3: TGTGCCTGGAGTGCGACAGGGGTGGGGCGAGGGCAGTACTTC. The variable domain in full, with the rest retrieved from reference TRBV30 and TRBJ2-7, is SQTIHQWPATLVQPVGSPLSLECTVEGTSNPNLYWYRQAAGRGLQLLFYSVGIGQISSEVPQNLSASRPQDRQFILSSKKLLLSDSGFYLCAWSATGVGRGQYFGPGTRLTVT.

This clone was counted once. The rearrangement joins TRBV5-1 to TRBJ2-7; tentative D call: TRBD1 (6 bases). Germline assignment: CDR1 SGHRS and CDR2 YFSETQ. This CDR3 has 14 amino acids. Trimming took 7 bases from V and 2 from J, leaving 16 bases between them. CDR3 sequence reads: CASSLQGPTYEQYF. The DNA for the CDR3 is TGCGCCAGCTCTTTACAGGGACCTACCTACGAGCAGTACTTC.

This clone is a singleton in its sample. The chain combines TRBV15 with TRBJ2-7, with 15 bases that match TRBD2. Germline V gene data show CDR1 as LNHNV and CDR2 as YYDKDF (reference sequence). CDR3 length equals 18 residues. V was clipped by 0 bases and J by 10 bases; unmatched bases: 13. The CDR3 DNA follows: TGTGCCACCAGCAGAGATCATCCTGGACTAGCGGGGGGGCTGGCTCAGTACTTC. Translated, it gives CATSRDHPGLAGGLAQYF.

The chain uses TRBV19 and TRBJ2-1; no firm D call. Germline V CDR1 and CDR2: LNHDA, SQIVND (reference sequence). Trimming pared 5 bases from V and 1 base from J, leaving 9 bases between. The CDR3 contains 14 residues. The CDR3 region is CASSVKGSYNEQFF. DNA for the CDR3: TGTGCCAGTAGTGTGAAGGGTTCCTACAATGAGCAGTTCTTC.

The genes are TRBV6-4 and TRBJ2-7; the match to TRBD1 covers 7 bases. CDR1 is MRHNA and CDR2 is SNTAGT in the germline V gene. J gave up 6 bases and V 4 bases, and 9 bases lay outside the gene matches. This CDR3 spans 14 amino acids. The CDR3 DNA reads TGTGCCAGCAGTGGACAGGGCTTGAGCGGCGAGCAGTACTTC. This sequence encodes CASSGQGLSGEQYF.

The rearrangement links TRBV2 to TRBJ1-1, with 7 bases that match TRBD1. The CDR3 spans 14 residues. The germline CDR1 and CDR2 sequences are SNHLY and FYNNEI. With 7 bases clipped from V and 5 bases from J, the junction kept 10 bases outside the gene matches. The CDR3 DNA reads TGTGCCAGCACCGAACAGGGGACGCGGACTGAAGCTTTCTTT. Its translation: CASTEQGTRTEAFF.

CDR3 region: CASNYLAGSELSGNTIYF. For the CDR3, the DNA is TGCGCCAGCAATTATTTGGCAGGCTCAGAGTTATCTGGAAACACCATATATTTT. This chain joins TRBV5-1 and TRBJ1-3; D remains unclear. Germline CDR1 is SGHRS and CDR2 is YFSETQ. This CDR3 region has 18 residues. V lost 6 bases and J 1 base, leaving 23 bases between the germline ends. Supplemented by reference TRBV5-1 and TRBJ1-3, the full variable domain reads KAGVTQTPRYLIKTRGQQVTLSCSPISGHRSVSWYQQTPGQGLQFLFEYFSETQRNKGNFPGRFSGRQFSNSRSEMNVSTLELGDSALYLCASNYLAGSELSGNTIYFGEGSWLTVV.

The chain is built from TRBV5-6 and TRBJ2-1; maybe TRBD1 (5 bases). The germline gives CDR1 SGHDT, CDR2 YYEEEE. V lost 2 bases and J lost 1, with 13 bases in between. The CDR3 has 16 amino acids. CDR3 in amino acids: CASSFKGKRSYNEQFF. The CDR3 coding sequence is TGTGCCAGCAGCTTTAAGGGGAAGAGGTCCTACAATGAGCAGTTCTTC.

The gene calls are TRBV21-1 and TRBJ2-3; the DNA was not used to check the table's D call, TRBD2. TRBV21-1 corresponds to a pseudogene. This CDR3 comprises 15 residues. CDR3 in DNA: TGTGCCAGCAGCAAGGCGGGGAGACTCACAGATACGCAGTATTTT. Protein product: CASSKAGRLTDTQYF.

The chain combines TRBV5-1 with TRBJ1-1; D unresolved. Trimming removed 0 bases at V and 10 bases at J, with 13 bases between. CDR1 SGHRS and CDR2 YFSETQ come from the germline V gene. CDR3 length equals 13 residues. CDR3 in amino acids: CASSLDQTMRAFF. The CDR3, as DNA: TGCGCCAGCAGCTTGGACCAAACTATGCGAGCTTTCTTT.

J is TRBJ1-4 and V is TRBV30; 7 positions match TRBD1. This CDR3 is 14 amino acids long. The V and J ends lost 3 bases and 4 bases, in that order; junction bases with no gene match: 5. The germline V gene has CDR1 GTSNPN and CDR2 SVGIG (reference sequence). CDR3 DNA sequence: TGTGCCTGGAGCAAGGACAGGAGTAATGAAAAACTGTTTTTT. Translating gives CAWSKDRSNEKLFF.

The rearrangement joins TRBV5-1 to TRBJ2-4; D gene uncertain. CDR1 and CDR2 (germline): SGHRS, YFSETQ. The CDR3 extends over 13 amino acids. Trimming removed 1 base from V and 5 bases from J, with 7 bases in between. The CDR3 loop is CASSLTDQNIQYF. CDR3 in DNA: TGCGCCAGCAGCTTGACGGACCAAAACATTCAGTACTTC.

In its sample, this clone was seen a few times. The rearrangement joins TRBV10-3 to TRBJ1-1; 7 bases align to TRBD1. Germline values: CDR1 ENHRY, CDR2 SYGVKD. This CDR3 region has 13 residues. Germline trimming cut 10 bases from V and 0 bases from J; bases unmatched to any gene: 5. The CDR3 bases are TGTGCCAGCGAGGGACAGTTGAACACTGAAGCTTTCTTT. Amino acid sequence: CASEGQLNTEAFF.

Written as DNA, the CDR3 is TGTGCCAGCAGCTTAGGGAGGGGGCGAGAAGCTTTCTTT. This codes for CASSLGRGREAFF. V and J are TRBV11-2 and TRBJ1-1; 7 bases line up with TRBD1. The CDR3 is 13 amino acids. Germline trimming cut 1 base from V and 8 bases from J; bases unmatched to any gene: 4. Germline V gene lookup returns CDR1 SGHAT and CDR2 FQNNGV.

The chain recombines TRBV18 with TRBJ1-2; 7 positions agree with TRBD1. Germline V gene data show CDR1 as KGHSH and CDR2 as LQKENI. The CDR3 totals 15 residues. V trimming: 5 bases; J trimming: 3 bases; junction bases outside the gene matches: 9. In DNA, the CDR3 is TGTGCCAGCTCATCGACAGGGTTTGGGGACTATGGCTACACCTTC. Translating gives CASSSTGFGDYGYTF. Full variable domain (remainder filled in from reference TRBV18 and TRBJ1-2): NAGVMQNPRHLVRRRGQEARLRCSPMKGHSHVYWYRQLPEEGLKFMVYLQKENIIDESGMPKERFSAEFPKEGPSILRIQQVVRGDSAAYFCASSSTGFGDYGYTFGSGTRLTVV.

The rearrangement joins TRBV11-2 to TRBJ1-2; D is perhaps TRBD1 (5 bases). The CDR3 runs 15 residues. Trimming shortened V by 0 bases and J by 4 bases, and 12 bases separated the two germline ends. Germline assignment: CDR1 SGHAT and CDR2 FQNNGV. This CDR3 reads CASSLEGRGGYGYTF. The CDR3 nucleotides read TGTGCCAGCAGCTTAGAAGGACGGGGGGGCTATGGCTACACCTTC.

The chain recombines TRBV5-8 with TRBJ2-7; TRBD1 matches 10 bases. Germline CDR1 is SGHTS and CDR2 is YDEGEE. The CDR3 is 14 residues long. J lost 7 bases, V lost 2 bases, and 6 bases had no gene match. CDR3 sequence: CASSFGTGVGEQYF. CDR3 nucleotides: TGTGCCAGCAGCTTTGGGACAGGGGTGGGTGAGCAGTACTTC.

The chain is built from TRBV7-2 and TRBJ2-7; 10 bases align to TRBD1. The V gene's germline CDR1 is SGHTA and CDR2 FQGNSA. CDR3 size: 17 residues. V lost 2 bases, J lost 2 bases, and 9 bases stayed unmatched. The CDR3 reads CASSLRSGTGVTYEQYF. DNA of the CDR3: TGTGCCAGCAGCTTACGTTCCGGGACAGGGGTCACCTACGAGCAGTACTTC.

About this clone itself: The sample contains more than one DNA sequence encoding this CDR3. This chain joins TRBV30 and TRBJ2-7; 7 bases are shared with TRBD2. J was trimmed by 1 base and V by 4 bases; bases with no gene match: 4. The CDR3 extends over 13 amino acids. CDR1 and CDR2 from the germline V gene are GTSNPN and SVGIG (reference sequence). The CDR3 reads CAWNAGGSYEQYF. In DNA, the CDR3 is TGTGCCTGGAACGCCGGGGGGTCCTACGAGCAGTACTTC.

V is TRBV7-3 and J is TRBJ2-1; D is perhaps TRBD2 (6 bases). Germline lookup yields CDR1 SGHTA and CDR2 FQGTGA. V was trimmed by 4 bases and J by 8 bases, leaving 15 bases between them. This CDR3 is built from 14 residues. CDR3 nucleotides: TGTGCCAGCAGCTCGGATCGGGGGACGCATGAGCAGTTCTTC. It specifies CASSSDRGTHEQFF.

The chain is built from TRBV6-5 and TRBJ1-4; D ambiguous. Germline V gives CDR1 MNHEY, CDR2 SVGAGI. The V gene lost 2 bases and the J gene lost 8 bases, with 12 bases spanning the gap. The CDR3 contains 14 residues. Here the CDR3 DNA reads TGTGCCAGCAGTTACCGAGACGACGAGGAAAAACTGTTTTTT. Residues: CASSYRDDEEKLFF.

The gene calls are TRBV30 and TRBJ1-5; D remains unclear. CDR1 is GTSNPN, CDR2 SVGIG, per germline (reference sequence). The V end was cut by 5 bases, the J end by 0 bases, with 11 bases between. This CDR3 spans 14 amino acids. DNA of the CDR3: TGTGCCTGGGGGGTCTGGTCTAGCAATCAGCCCCAGCATTTT. It specifies CAWGVWSSNQPQHF.

This clone has just a few counts. The chain links TRBV6-1 to TRBJ1-2; 9 bases are shared with TRBD1. Trimming at V came to 2 bases and at J to 5 bases, leaving 9 bases not matched to a gene. Germline assignment: CDR1 MNHNS and CDR2 SASEGT. The CDR3 sequence is 16 residues long. The CDR3 region is CASSEYRWTGDYGYTF. The DNA for the CDR3 is TGTGCCAGCAGTGAATACAGATGGACAGGGGATTATGGCTACACCTTC.

This chain links TRBV11-3 with TRBJ2-2; 9 bases line up with TRBD2. Germline V gene lookup returns CDR1 SGHNT and CDR2 YENEEA. The CDR3 spans 15 residues. V lost 1 base and J lost 7; bases outside the gene matches: 4. The CDR3 sequence is CASSLGAGGVGELFF. CDR3 nucleotides: TGTGCCAGCAGCTTAGGAGCGGGAGGAGTCGGGGAGCTGTTTTTT.